This entry is about one TCR beta chain. The CDR3 is 15 amino acids. V lost 0 bases and J lost 5, with 10 bases in between. Germline CDR1 MGHRA, CDR2 YSYEKL. Original handling: Amplified reference gene primers provided the basis for estimating nucleated cell counts. Sequencing used immunoSEQ multiplex PCR; TCRdb keeps in-frame clones, though not all of them. The V and J calls and the clone size are those of that table, but D and trimming were determined from the DNA. The sample shows around 70,000 clones, 65% to 90% of them seen only once. This sample is drawn from a study of blood T cell repertoires in COVID-19. About the study: Collection of acute and convalescent COVID-19 samples took place in the United States, Italy and Spain. T cells, B-cell-depleted T cells, or PBMCs provided the cDNA or gDNA that served as material.

The sequence was obtained from a man aged 80 or over with acute or convalescent COVID-19. Sequencing was performed on peripheral blood. The gene calls are TRBV4-1 and TRBJ2-2; TRBD1 is a possible D gene (6 bases). The CDR3 here is CASSQENRETGELFF. The CDR3 nucleotides read TGCGCCAGCAGCCAAGAAAACAGGGAAACCGGGGAGCTGTTTTTT.